The 27 T cell receptor beta chains in this list originate from one sample, sequenced in a study of cytomegalovirus exposure and HLA in healthy donors. TCRdb's copy holds only in-frame clones and misses some; the assay was immunoSEQ multiplex PCR. The sample contains 65,000 to 100,000 clones, over 85% of which appear only once. The source material was PBMCs. Receptor source: a woman between 25 and 40 years old in good health and CMV-seronegative.

The chain combines TRBV29-1 with TRBJ2-1; 12 bases are a match to TRBD2. The CDR3 runs 17 residues. J was trimmed by 1 base and V by 4 bases; bases with no gene match: 8. Germline V gene lookup returns CDR1 SQVTM and CDR2 ANQGSEA. The CDR3 spells CSVAVKTSGGSYNEQFF. The CDR3 DNA follows: TGCAGCGTTGCGGTTAAGACTAGCGGGGGTTCCTACAATGAGCAGTTCTTC.

This clone occurred once. The chain employs TRBV2 and TRBJ2-1, with TRBD1 matching over 9 bases. The CDR3 is made up of 15 amino acids. Germline V gene data show CDR1 as SNHLY and CDR2 as FYNNEI. The V and J ends lost 1 base and 4 bases, in that order; junction bases with no gene match: 2. The CDR3 reads CASSEGGQGYNEQFF. DNA of the CDR3: TGTGCCAGCAGTGAAGGGGGACAGGGATACAATGAGCAGTTCTTC. Complete variable domain (other parts from reference TRBV2 and TRBJ2-1): EPEVTQTPSHQVTQMGQEVILRCVPISNHLYFYWYRQILGQKVEFLVSFYNNEISEKSEIFDDQFSVERPDGSNFTLKIRSTKLEDSAMYFCASSEGGQGYNEQFFGPGTRLTVL.

The chain employs TRBV28 and TRBJ2-3; 8 positions match TRBD1. CDR3 length: 15 amino acids. Unmatched junction bases numbered 7, after V lost 2 bases and J lost 6 bases. Germline V gene sequence: CDR1 MDHEN, CDR2 SYDVKM. The CDR3 DNA follows: TGTGCCAGCAGTTTAGTGACAGGGGTCCGGGATACGCAGTATTTT. Translated, it gives CASSLVTGVRDTQYF.

The V and J genes are TRBV27 and TRBJ2-2; 7 bases map to TRBD2. The CDR3 covers 15 residues. CDR1 and CDR2 from the germline V gene are MNHEY and SMNVEV (reference sequence). The trim removed 3 bases at V and 5 bases at J, leaving 6 bases unmatched. This CDR3 is CASSFAGVRTGELFF. CDR3 nucleotide sequence: TGTGCCAGCAGTTTCGCGGGAGTGAGGACCGGGGAGCTGTTTTTT.

The rearrangement links TRBV7-9 to TRBJ2-7, with 15 nucleotides matching TRBD2. The CDR3 spans 16 residues. The germline V gene encodes CDR1 SEHNR and CDR2 FQNEAQ (reference sequence). The V gene end was trimmed by 6 bases and the J gene end by 3 bases; junction bases not matched to a gene: 6. The CDR3 DNA sequence: TGTGCCAGCAGGCGGGGACTAGCGGGGGGCGGCTACGAGCAGTACTTC. This gives the protein CASRRGLAGGGYEQYF.

This chain joins TRBV4-2 and TRBJ2-4, with a weak D call TRBD1 (5 bases). The germline gives CDR1 LGHNA, CDR2 YNFKEQ. Trimming pared 0 bases from V and 2 bases from J, leaving 14 bases between. This CDR3 region has 17 residues. CDR3 amino acids: CASSQEGSGSTKNIQYF. The CDR3 bases are TGTGCCAGCAGCCAAGAGGGATCAGGGTCGACCAAAAACATTCAGTACTTC.

The chain joins TRBV6-5 to TRBJ2-2; tentatively, D is TRBD2 (5 bases). CDR1 and CDR2 (germline): MNHEY, SVGAGI. V lost 6 bases and J lost 2, with 13 bases in between. The CDR3 runs 15 residues. CDR3 in DNA: TGTGCCAGCAGCAGAGGGCCACCAAACACCGGGGAGCTGTTTTTT. It codes for CASSRGPPNTGELFF.

This chain links TRBV27 with TRBJ2-5; D possibly corresponds to TRBD2 (5 bases). V was shortened by 1 base and J by 1 base, with 10 bases between the two germline ends. Per the germline V gene, CDR1 is MNHEY and CDR2 is SMNVEV (reference sequence). The length of the CDR3 is 15 residues. The CDR3 sequence: CASSLLRTRQETQYF. In DNA form, the CDR3 reads TGTGCCAGCAGTTTATTGAGGACTCGCCAAGAGACCCAGTACTTC.

In its sample, this clone was seen a few times. V is TRBV5-1 and J is TRBJ2-4; D perhaps matches TRBD1 (5 bases). CDR3 length: 14 amino acids. V lost 4 bases and J lost 5, with 13 bases in between. Germline V gives CDR1 SGHRS, CDR2 YFSETQ. CDR3 loop: CASSPGWGENIQYF. The DNA for the CDR3 is TGCGCCAGCAGCCCGGGCTGGGGCGAAAACATTCAGTACTTC.

Here the CDR3 DNA reads TGTGCCAGTAGTATAGATCTCGGCAGGGCGAGTGAAGCTTTCTTT. Protein product: CASSIDLGRASEAFF. The V and J genes are TRBV19 and TRBJ1-1; weak D call: TRBD1 (5 bases). Trimming pared 0 bases from V and 7 bases from J, leaving 15 bases between. Germline CDR1 is LNHDA and CDR2 is SQIVND (reference sequence). There are 15 residues in the CDR3.

The rearrangement links TRBV4-1 to TRBJ2-1; D gene unclear. The CDR3 spans 15 residues. The ends were cut back, 0 bases at V and 2 bases at J, with 8 bases in the middle. CDR1 is MGHRA and CDR2 is YSYEKL in the germline V gene. CDR3 protein: CASSQDLNPYNEQFF. CDR3 nucleotide sequence: TGCGCCAGCAGCCAAGACCTAAACCCCTACAATGAGCAGTTCTTC.

The chain is built from TRBV18 and TRBJ1-4, with no clear D. Trimming removed 2 bases at V and 6 bases at J, with 13 bases between. The length of the CDR3 is 15 residues. From germline, CDR1 is KGHSH and CDR2 LQKENI. CDR3 residues: CASSPNAGSYEKLFF. The DNA for the CDR3 is TGTGCCAGCTCACCAAACGCGGGGTCTTATGAAAAACTGTTTTTT.

The gene calls are TRBV27 and TRBJ1-2, with TRBD1 as a possible D gene (6 bases). Per germline, CDR1 MNHEY and CDR2 SMNVEV (reference sequence). V lost 4 bases, J lost 5 bases, and 14 bases lay in between. CDR3 length: 14 residues. The CDR3 nucleotides are TGTGCCAGCAGTTCAACGACAGGTAGTTATGGCTACACCTTC. It is translated as CASSSTTGSYGYTF.

This clone was seen more than once but under ten times. The rearrangement joins TRBV9 to TRBJ2-7, with 7 bases that match TRBD1. The V segment lost 0 bases and the J segment 2 bases; nucleotides outside the gene matches: 5. CDR1 is SGDLS and CDR2 is YYNGEE in the germline V gene. CDR3 length equals 15 residues. The CDR3 DNA sequence: TGTGCCAGCAGCGTAGGTTTTGGGACAGCCTACGAGCAGTACTTC. Amino acid sequence: CASSVGFGTAYEQYF.

The CDR3 region is CASSLPLAGANTGELFF. Here the CDR3 DNA reads TGTGCCAGCAGCCTGCCACTAGCGGGGGCGAACACCGGGGAGCTGTTTTTT. The chain links TRBV7-2 to TRBJ2-2; 11 bases match TRBD2. V was pared by 5 bases and J by 0 bases, with 5 bases of the junction left unmatched. The CDR3 has 17 residues. CDR1 is SGHTA and CDR2 is FQGNSA in the germline V gene.

The chain recombines TRBV11-2 with TRBJ2-1; 9 nucleotides match TRBD2. The germline CDR1 and CDR2 sequences are SGHAT and FQNNGV. The CDR3 runs to 14 residues. After removal of 5 bases from V and 7 bases from J, the junction contained 6 bases not matched to a gene. CDR3 sequence reads: CASSVAGGYNEQFF. In DNA form, the CDR3 reads TGTGCCAGCAGCGTTGCGGGGGGGTATAATGAGCAGTTCTTC.

The chain couples TRBV7-2 to TRBJ2-5; D perhaps matches TRBD1 (7 bases). This CDR3 is 15 amino acids long. V was clipped by 5 bases and J by 5 bases, with 18 bases between them. In germline, CDR1 is SGHTA, CDR2 FQGNSA. Written as DNA, the CDR3 is TGTGCCAGCAGCGACCATCAGGGGGGAAAGGAGACCCAGTACTTC. Residues: CASSDHQGGKETQYF. The full variable domain, rest sourced from reference TRBV7-2 and TRBJ2-5, is GAGVSQSPSNKVTEKGKDVELRCDPISGHTALYWYRQSLGQGLEFLIYFQGNSAPDKSGLPSDRFSAERTGGSVSTLTIQRTQQEDSAVYLCASSDHQGGKETQYFGPGTRLLVL.

This chain joins TRBV9 and TRBJ2-5; 7 bases align to TRBD2. Trimming cost V 0 bases and J 3 bases; bases outside gene matches: 2. Germline CDR1 reads SGDLS; CDR2 reads YYNGEE. There are 14 residues in the CDR3. The CDR3, as DNA: TGTGCCAGCAGCGTAGGGGGGGGAAAAGAGACCCAGTACTTC. Protein sequence: CASSVGGGKETQYF.

The rearrangement joins TRBV19 to TRBJ2-5, with TRBD2 identical over 9 bases. CDR1 is LNHDA, CDR2 SQIVND, per germline (reference sequence). The CDR3 sequence is 13 residues long. V was clipped by 7 bases and J by 5 bases; unmatched bases: 5. In DNA form, the CDR3 reads TGTGCCAGTAAGAGAGGGACTAGCGAGACCCAGTACTTC. Translation: CASKRGTSETQYF. The full variable domain, in which reference TRBV19 and TRBJ2-5 provide the parts outside the CDR3, is DGGITQSPKYLFRKEGQNVTLSCEQNLNHDAMYWYRQDPGQGLRLIYYSQIVNDFQKGDIAEGYSVSREKKESFPLTVTSAQKNPTAFYLCASKRGTSETQYFGPGTRLLVL.

The J gene is TRBJ2-3, the V gene TRBV5-1, with 14 bases that match TRBD2. Germline V gene data show CDR1 as SGHRS and CDR2 as YFSETQ. The CDR3 is 17 residues long. Trimming removed 0 bases from V and 6 bases from J; junction bases left unmatched: 6. The CDR3 reads CASSLAETSGRDDTQYF. CDR3 nucleotides: TGCGCCAGCAGCTTGGCCGAGACTAGCGGGAGGGACGATACGCAGTATTTT.

The chain is built from TRBV28 and TRBJ2-2; no reliable D call. CDR3 length: 14 amino acids. The germline V and J ends were trimmed by 7 bases and 6 bases, with 15 bases remaining between them. Germline CDR1 and CDR2: MDHEN and SYDVKM. For the CDR3, the DNA is TGTGCCAGCATCACTCAAATTGGTTCCGGGGAGCTGTTTTTT. The encoded protein is CASITQIGSGELFF.

The genes are TRBV2 and TRBJ1-1; D is perhaps TRBD1 (6 bases). Trimming shortened V by 8 bases and J by 1 base, and 14 bases separated the two germline ends. The CDR3 is made up of 14 amino acids. In germline, CDR1 is SNHLY, CDR2 FYNNEI. The CDR3 sequence is CASSPGGPNTEAFF. Here the CDR3 DNA reads TGTGCCAGCTCTCCGGGGGGGCCGAACACTGAAGCTTTCTTT.

The chain is built from TRBV5-4 and TRBJ1-3; TRBD1 matches at 7 bases. This CDR3 has 16 amino acids. The germline gives CDR1 SGHNT, CDR2 YYREEE (reference sequence). V trimming: 4 bases; J trimming: 0 bases; junction bases outside the gene matches: 7. The CDR3 DNA reads TGTGCCAGCAGCCACAACAGGGGCAGCTCTGGAAACACCATATATTTT. This gives the protein CASSHNRGSSGNTIYF.

The chain has TRBV7-3 and TRBJ2-7, with 11 bases identical to TRBD1. This CDR3 is built from 16 residues. Looked up from germline, CDR1 is SGHTA and CDR2 is FQGTGA. V gave up 2 bases and J gave up 2 bases; unmatched junction bases: 5. DNA for the CDR3: TGTGCCAGCAGCTTACAGGGGGACAGGGGGGCCTACGAGCAGTACTTC. This sequence encodes CASSLQGDRGAYEQYF.

This chain joins TRBV5-1 and TRBJ1-4, with 7 bases identical to TRBD1. The CDR3 contains 15 residues. Germline CDR1 and CDR2: SGHRS and YFSETQ. The J segment lost 3 bases and the V segment lost 2 bases, leaving 4 bases of the junction unmatched. The DNA of the CDR3 is TGCGCCAGCAGCTTAGGGACAGCCTCTAATGAAAAACTGTTTTTT. Its translation: CASSLGTASNEKLFF. The whole variable domain, remainder taken from reference TRBV5-1 and TRBJ1-4, is KAGVTQTPRYLIKTRGQQVTLSCSPISGHRSVSWYQQTPGQGLQFLFEYFSETQRNKGNFPGRFSGRQFSNSRSEMNVSTLELGDSALYLCASSLGTASNEKLFFGSGTQLSVL.

The chain carries TRBV18 and TRBJ1-1; D may be TRBD1 (5 bases). V lost 3 bases to trimming and J lost 2 bases, with 10 bases between them. The CDR3 is made up of 14 amino acids. Per germline, CDR1 KGHSH and CDR2 LQKENI. The CDR3 here is CASSPAGKNTEAFF. The CDR3 coding sequence is TGTGCCAGCTCACCGGCAGGGAAAAACACTGAAGCTTTCTTT.

The chain uses TRBV7-2 and TRBJ2-3, with TRBD2 as a possible D gene (6 bases). Germline V lookup: CDR1 SGHTA, CDR2 FQGNSA. CDR3 length: 15 residues. V was trimmed by 0 bases and J by 2 bases, leaving 9 bases between them. The DNA of the CDR3 is TGTGCCAGCAGCTTAGCGGGAGGATACACAGATACGCAGTATTTT. It encodes CASSLAGGYTDTQYF.